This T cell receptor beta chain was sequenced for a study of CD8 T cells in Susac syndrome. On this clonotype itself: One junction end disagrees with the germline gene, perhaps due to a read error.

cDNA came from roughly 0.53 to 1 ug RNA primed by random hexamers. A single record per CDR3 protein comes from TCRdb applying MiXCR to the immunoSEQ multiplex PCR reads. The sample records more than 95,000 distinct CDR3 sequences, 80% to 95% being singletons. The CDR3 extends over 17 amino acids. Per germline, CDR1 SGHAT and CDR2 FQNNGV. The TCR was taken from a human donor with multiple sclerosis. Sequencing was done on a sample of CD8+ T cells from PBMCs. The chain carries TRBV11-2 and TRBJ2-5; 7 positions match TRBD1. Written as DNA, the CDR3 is TGTGCCAGCAGCATAGACAGGGCCCAGCCCCCCCAAGAGACCCAGTACTTC. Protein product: CASSIDRAQPPQETQYF.